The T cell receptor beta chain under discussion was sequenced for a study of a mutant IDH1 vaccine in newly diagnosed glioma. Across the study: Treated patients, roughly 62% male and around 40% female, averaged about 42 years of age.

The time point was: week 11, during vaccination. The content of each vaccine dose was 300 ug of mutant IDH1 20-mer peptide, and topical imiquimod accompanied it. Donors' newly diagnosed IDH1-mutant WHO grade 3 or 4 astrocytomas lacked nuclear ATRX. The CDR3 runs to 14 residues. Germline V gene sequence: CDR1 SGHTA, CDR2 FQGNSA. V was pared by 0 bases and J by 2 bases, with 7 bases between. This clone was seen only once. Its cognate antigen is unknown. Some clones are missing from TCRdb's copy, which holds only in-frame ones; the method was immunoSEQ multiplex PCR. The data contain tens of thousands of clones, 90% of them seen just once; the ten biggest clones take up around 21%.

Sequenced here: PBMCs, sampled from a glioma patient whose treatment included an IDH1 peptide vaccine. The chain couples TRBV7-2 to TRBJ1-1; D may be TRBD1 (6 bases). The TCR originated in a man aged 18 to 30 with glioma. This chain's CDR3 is CASSLATGNTEAFF. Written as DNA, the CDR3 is TGTGCCAGCAGCTTAGCGACAGGCAACACTGAAGCTTTCTTT.